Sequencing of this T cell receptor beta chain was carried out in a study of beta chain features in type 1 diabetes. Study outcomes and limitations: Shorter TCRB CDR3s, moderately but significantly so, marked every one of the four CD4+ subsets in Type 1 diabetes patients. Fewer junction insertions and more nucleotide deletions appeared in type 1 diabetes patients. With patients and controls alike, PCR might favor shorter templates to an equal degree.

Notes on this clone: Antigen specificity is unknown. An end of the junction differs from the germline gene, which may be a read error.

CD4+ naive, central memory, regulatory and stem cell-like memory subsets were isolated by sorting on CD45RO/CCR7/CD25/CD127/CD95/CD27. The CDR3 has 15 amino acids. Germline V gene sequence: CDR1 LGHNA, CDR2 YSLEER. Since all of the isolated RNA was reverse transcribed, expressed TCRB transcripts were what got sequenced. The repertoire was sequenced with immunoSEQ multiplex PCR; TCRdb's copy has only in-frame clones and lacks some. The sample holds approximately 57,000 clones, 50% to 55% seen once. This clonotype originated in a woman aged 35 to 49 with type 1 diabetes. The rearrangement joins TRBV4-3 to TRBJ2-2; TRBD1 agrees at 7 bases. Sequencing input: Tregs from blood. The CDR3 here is CASSFGTANTGELSF. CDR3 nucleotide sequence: TGCGCCAGCAGCTTCGGGACAGCGAACACCGGGGAGCTGTCTTTT.